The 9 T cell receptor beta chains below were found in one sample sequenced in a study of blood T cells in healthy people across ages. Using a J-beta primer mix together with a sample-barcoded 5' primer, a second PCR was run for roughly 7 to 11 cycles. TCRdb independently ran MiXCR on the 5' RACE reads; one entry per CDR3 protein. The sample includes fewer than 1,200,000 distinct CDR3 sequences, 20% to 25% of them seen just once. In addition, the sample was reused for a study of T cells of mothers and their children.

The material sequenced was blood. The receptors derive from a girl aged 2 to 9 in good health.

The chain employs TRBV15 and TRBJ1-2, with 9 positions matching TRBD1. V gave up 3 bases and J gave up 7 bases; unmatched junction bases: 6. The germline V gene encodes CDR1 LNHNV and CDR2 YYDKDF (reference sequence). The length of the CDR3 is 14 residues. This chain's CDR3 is CATSSTGGFVGYTF. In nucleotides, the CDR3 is TGTGCCACCAGCAGCACAGGGGGCTTCGTTGGCTACACCTTC.

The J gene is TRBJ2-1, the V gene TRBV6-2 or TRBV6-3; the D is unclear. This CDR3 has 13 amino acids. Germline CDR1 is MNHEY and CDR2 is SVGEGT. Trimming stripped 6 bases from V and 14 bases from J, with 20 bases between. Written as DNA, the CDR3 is TGTGCCAGCAGACGAACGTACACCGGGCCGGAGTTCTTC. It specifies CASRRTYTGPEFF.

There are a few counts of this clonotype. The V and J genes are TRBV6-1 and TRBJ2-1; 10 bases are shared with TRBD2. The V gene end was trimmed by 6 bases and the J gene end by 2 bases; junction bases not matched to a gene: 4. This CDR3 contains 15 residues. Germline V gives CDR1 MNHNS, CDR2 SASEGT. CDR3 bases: TGTGCCAGCAGCGTTCTAGCGGGGGCCTACAATGAGCAGTTCTTC. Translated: CASSVLAGAYNEQFF.

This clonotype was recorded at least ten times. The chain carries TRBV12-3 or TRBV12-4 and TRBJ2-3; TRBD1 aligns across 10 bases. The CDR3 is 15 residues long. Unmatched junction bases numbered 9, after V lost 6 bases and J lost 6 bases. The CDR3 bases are TGTGCCAGCAGCCCCGGGACAGGGGCGGGGGATACGCAGTATTTT. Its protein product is CASSPGTGAGDTQYF.

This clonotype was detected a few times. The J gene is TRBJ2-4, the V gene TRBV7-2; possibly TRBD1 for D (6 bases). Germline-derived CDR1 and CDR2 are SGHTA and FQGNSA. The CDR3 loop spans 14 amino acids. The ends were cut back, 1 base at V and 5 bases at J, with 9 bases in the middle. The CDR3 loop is CASSLVNRENIQYF. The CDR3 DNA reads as TGTGCCAGCAGCTTAGTAAACAGGGAAAACATTCAGTACTTC.

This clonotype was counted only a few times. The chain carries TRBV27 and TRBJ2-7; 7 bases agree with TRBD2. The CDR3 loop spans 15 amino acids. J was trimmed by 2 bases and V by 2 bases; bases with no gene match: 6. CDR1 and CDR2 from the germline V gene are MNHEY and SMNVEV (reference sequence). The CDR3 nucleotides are TGTGCCAGCAGTTTAGCCGCGGGAGACGCCTACGAGCAGTACTTC. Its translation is CASSLAAGDAYEQYF.

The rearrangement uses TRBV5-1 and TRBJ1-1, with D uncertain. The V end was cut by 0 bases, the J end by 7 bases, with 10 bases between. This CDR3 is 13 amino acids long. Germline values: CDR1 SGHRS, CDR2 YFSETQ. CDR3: CASSLEPVSEAFF. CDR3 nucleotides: TGCGCCAGCAGCTTGGAACCGGTCAGTGAAGCTTTCTTT.

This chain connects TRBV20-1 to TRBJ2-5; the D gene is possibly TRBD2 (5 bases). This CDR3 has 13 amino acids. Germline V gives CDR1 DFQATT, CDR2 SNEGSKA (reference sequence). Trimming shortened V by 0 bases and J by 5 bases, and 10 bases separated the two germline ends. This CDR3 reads CSAREGGRETQYF. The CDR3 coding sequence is TGCAGTGCTAGAGAAGGCGGGCGGGAGACCCAGTACTTC.

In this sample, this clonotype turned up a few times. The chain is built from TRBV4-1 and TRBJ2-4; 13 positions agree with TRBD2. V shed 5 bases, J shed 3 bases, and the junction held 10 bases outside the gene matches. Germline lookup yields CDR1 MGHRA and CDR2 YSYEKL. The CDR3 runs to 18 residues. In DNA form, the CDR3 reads TGCGCCAGCAGCAACGAGGGACTAGCGGGGACGAGCAAAAACATTCAGTACTTC. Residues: CASSNEGLAGTSKNIQYF.